This TCR beta chain appears in the sequencing data of a study of blood T cell repertoires in COVID-19. Study at large: Collection of acute and convalescent COVID-19 samples took place in the United States, Italy and Spain. PBMCs, B-cell-depleted T cells, or T cells were the source of the cDNA or gDNA that made up the material.

Methods used by the authors: Estimation of nucleated cell counts was performed using reference gene primer amplification. Data came from immunoSEQ multiplex PCR; TCRdb stores just in-frame clones and leaves some out. The D gene and trimming were derived from the DNA, and the V and J assignments and clone size from that table. The sample shows about 120,000 clones, 82% of them seen only once. Trimming removed 7 bases at V and 4 bases at J, with 11 bases between. The CDR3 sequence is 13 residues long. From germline, CDR1 is MNHEY and CDR2 SVGAGI. The genes are TRBV6-5 and TRBJ1-5; perhaps TRBD1 as D (6 bases). The sequencing sample was made of peripheral blood. The TCR was taken from a man between 70 and 80 years old with active or convalescent COVID-19. CDR3 sequence: CASTTGLNQPQHF. The CDR3 region has the DNA TGTGCCAGCACCACAGGGCTGAATCAGCCCCAGCATTTT.